The 3 T cell receptor beta chains below come from one sample, sequenced in a study of blood T cell repertoires in COVID-19. Assay: immunoSEQ multiplex PCR; the TCRdb copy retains only in-frame clones and omits some. This repertoire shows about 42,000 clones, approximately 85% found once; its top ten account for 12%. Sequencing was done on a sample of peripheral blood. The receptor source for this set is a human donor in a cohort sampled during active COVID-19.

This chain connects TRBV7-6 to TRBJ1-5; D is unresolved. This CDR3 has 13 amino acids. Germline values: CDR1 SGHVS, CDR2 FNYEAQ. V lost 2 bases and J 5 bases, leaving 7 bases between the germline ends. CDR3 bases: TGTGCCAGCAGCTTATATCGGGATCAGCCCCAGCATTTT. Translation: CASSLYRDQPQHF.

This chain uses TRBV2 with TRBJ2-5, with 11 bases matching TRBD1. The CDR3 runs to 15 residues. V was pared by 7 bases and J by 6 bases, with 10 bases of the junction left unmatched. CDR1 SNHLY and CDR2 FYNNEI come from the germline V gene. Here the CDR3 DNA reads TGTGCCAGCAACCAGGACAGGGGGCTTCAAAAGACCCAGTACTTC. Translating gives CASNQDRGLQKTQYF.

The chain recombines TRBV5-6 with TRBJ1-1, with D hard to call. The ends were cut back, 4 bases at V and 4 bases at J, with 17 bases in the middle. The CDR3 has 15 amino acids. Germline V gives CDR1 SGHDT, CDR2 YYEEEE. The CDR3 is CASSRRQVTTTEAFF. CDR3 coding DNA: TGTGCCAGCAGCAGAAGGCAGGTTACAACCACTGAAGCTTTCTTT.